One and the same sample provided the 10 T cell receptor beta chains below, sequenced in a study of blood T cell repertoires in COVID-19. Some clones are missing from TCRdb's copy, which holds only in-frame ones; the method was immunoSEQ multiplex PCR. The sample includes roughly 230,000 clones, 88% of them seen just once. The specimen was peripheral blood. The receptors here all came from a human donor in a cohort sampled during active COVID-19.

This chain links TRBV30 with TRBJ2-3; no clear D. Trimming took 2 bases from V and 2 from J, leaving 5 bases between them. Germline V gene sequence: CDR1 GTSNPN, CDR2 SVGIG (reference sequence). This CDR3 contains 12 residues. The CDR3 region has the DNA TGTGCCTGGAGTATGTACACAGATACGCAGTATTTT. This gives the protein CAWSMYTDTQYF.

This chain joins TRBV6-2 or TRBV6-3 and TRBJ1-1, with 9 bases that match TRBD1. The trim removed 5 bases at V and 4 bases at J, leaving 11 bases unmatched. The CDR3 totals 16 residues. The germline CDR1 and CDR2 sequences are MNHEY and SVGEGT. The CDR3 DNA reads as TGTGCCAGCAGTCCCGGGACAGGGCGAGGTAGCACTGAAGCTTTCTTT. This encodes CASSPGTGRGSTEAFF.

The chain employs TRBV5-6 and TRBJ1-5; a possible D gene is TRBD1 (5 bases). Per the germline V gene, CDR1 is SGHDT and CDR2 is YYEEEE. The ends were cut back, 4 bases at V and 6 bases at J, with 11 bases in the middle. This CDR3 comprises 13 residues. The CDR3 sequence: CASSPGGGQPQHF. The CDR3 bases are TGTGCCAGCAGCCCGGGGGGTGGTCAGCCCCAGCATTTT. Filled out from reference TRBV5-6 and TRBJ1-5, the complete variable domain reads DAGVTQSPTHLIKTRGQQVTLRCSPKSGHDTVSWYQQALGQGPQFIFQYYEEEERQRGNFPDRFSGHQFPNYSSELNVNALLLGDSALYLCASSPGGGQPQHFGDGTRLSIL.

This clone is a singleton in its sample. The chain joins TRBV11-2 to TRBJ1-2; 7 positions agree with TRBD1. The J segment lost 4 bases and the V segment lost 5 bases, leaving 10 bases of the junction unmatched. This CDR3 contains 15 residues. Germline CDR1 is SGHAT and CDR2 is FQNNGV. The CDR3 DNA reads as TGTGCCAGCAGCGAGACTCGCGACAGGGCCTATGGCTACACCTTC. Translation: CASSETRDRAYGYTF.

The rearrangement links TRBV12-3 or TRBV12-4 to TRBJ1-2; weak D call: TRBD1 (5 bases). The CDR3 is made up of 13 amino acids. The ends were cut back, 5 bases at V and 5 bases at J, with 12 bases in the middle. Here the CDR3 reads CASSRQMEYGYTF. In DNA form, the CDR3 reads TGTGCCAGCAGTCGACAGATGGAGTATGGCTACACCTTC.

The V and J genes are TRBV27 and TRBJ2-2, with D possibly being TRBD1 (5 bases). Germline assignment: CDR1 MNHEY and CDR2 SMNVEV (reference sequence). V was shortened by 5 bases and J by 6 bases, with 10 bases between the two germline ends. There are 13 residues in the CDR3. The CDR3 here is CASSPQGAGELFF. In DNA, the CDR3 is TGTGCCAGCAGTCCTCAAGGGGCCGGGGAGCTGTTTTTT.

The chain links TRBV7-9 to TRBJ1-1; 11 bases line up with TRBD1. There are 16 residues in the CDR3. From germline, CDR1 is SEHNR and CDR2 FQNEAQ (reference sequence). The ends lost 1 base at V and 5 bases at J; junction bases unmatched: 6. CDR3 in DNA: TGTGCCAGCAGCTTAGAGGACAGGGGGCGGGGAACTGAAGCTTTCTTT. Its translation is CASSLEDRGRGTEAFF.

This chain connects TRBV2 to TRBJ1-4; tentatively, D is TRBD1 (5 bases). The CDR3 contains 12 residues. V dropped 8 bases and J dropped 7 bases, with 11 bases sitting between them. In germline, CDR1 is SNHLY, CDR2 FYNNEI. CDR3 region: CASQGSGEKLFF. The CDR3 bases are TGTGCCAGCCAGGGCTCGGGTGAAAAACTGTTTTTT.

The chain couples TRBV7-8 to TRBJ2-7; no firm D call. CDR3 length: 14 amino acids. Germline CDR1 SGHVS, CDR2 FQNEAQ. V dropped 2 bases and J dropped 2 bases, with 10 bases sitting between them. This CDR3 is CASSLYFRTYEQYF. CDR3 in DNA: TGTGCCAGCAGCTTATACTTTCGAACCTACGAGCAGTACTTC.

The chain has TRBV29-1 and TRBJ1-2; D uncertain. The CDR3 is 11 amino acids. V was trimmed by 3 bases and J by 0 bases, leaving 2 bases between them. Germline CDR1 is SQVTM and CDR2 is ANQGSEA. The CDR3 reads CSVDTNYGYTF. CDR3 in DNA: TGCAGCGTTGATACTAACTATGGCTACACCTTC.